This T cell receptor beta chain was sequenced for a study of cytomegalovirus exposure and HLA in healthy donors. As for the study in general: Among several hundred genotyped donors, around 81% fell in the Caucasian-associated ancestry cluster.

Worth noting for this clone: Its antigen is as yet unknown.

General study results and limits: Previously analyzed data showed that most TCR beta V segments were productive at a frequency of about 90% or about 30%. Whilst most TCR sequences proved rare, a subset of public TCRs occurred across many donors.

Primers: 60 Vbeta forward and 13 Jbeta reverse. Generated by immunoSEQ multiplex PCR, the TCRdb table keeps only in-frame clones and is missing some. The table lists more than 200,000 clones, about three quarters of them singletons. This CDR3 is built from 14 residues. Trimming removed 4 bases from V and 3 bases from J; junction bases left unmatched: 6. Germline V gene lookup returns CDR1 GTSNPN and CDR2 SVGIG (reference sequence). The sequenced sample consisted of PBMCs. The sequence was obtained from a man aged 18 to 30 in good health and CMV-seronegative. V and J are TRBV30 and TRBJ1-2, with 9 bases lining up with TRBD1. Here the CDR3 DNA reads TGTGCCTGGACCCCGGGACAGGGAGACTATGGCTACACCTTC. Translated: CAWTPGQGDYGYTF. Based on the CDR3 plus reference TRBV30 and TRBJ1-2, the full variable domain is SQTIHQWPATLVQPVGSPLSLECTVEGTSNPNLYWYRQAAGRGLQLLFYSVGIGQISSEVPQNLSASRPQDRQFILSSKKLLLSDSGFYLCAWTPGQGDYGYTFGSGTRLTVV.